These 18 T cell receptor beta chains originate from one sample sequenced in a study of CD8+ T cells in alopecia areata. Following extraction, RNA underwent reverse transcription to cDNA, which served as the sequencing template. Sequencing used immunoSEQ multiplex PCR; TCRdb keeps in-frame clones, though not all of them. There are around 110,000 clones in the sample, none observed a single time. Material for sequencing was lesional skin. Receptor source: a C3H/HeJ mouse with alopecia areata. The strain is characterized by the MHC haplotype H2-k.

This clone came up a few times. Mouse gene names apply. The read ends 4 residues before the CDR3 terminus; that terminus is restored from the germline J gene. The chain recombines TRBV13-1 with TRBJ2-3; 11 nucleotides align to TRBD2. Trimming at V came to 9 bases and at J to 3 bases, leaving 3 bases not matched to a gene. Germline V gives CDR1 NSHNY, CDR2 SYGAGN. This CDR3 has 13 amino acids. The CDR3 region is CATGTGGAETLYF. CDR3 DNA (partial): TGTGCCACCGGGACTGGGGGCGCAGAA.

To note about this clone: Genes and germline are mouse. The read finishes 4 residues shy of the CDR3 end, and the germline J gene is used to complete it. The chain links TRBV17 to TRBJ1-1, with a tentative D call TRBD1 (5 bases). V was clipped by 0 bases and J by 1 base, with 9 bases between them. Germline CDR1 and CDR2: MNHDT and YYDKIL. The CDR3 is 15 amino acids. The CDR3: CASSRDLRENTEVFF. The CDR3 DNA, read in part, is TGTGCTAGCAGTAGAGATCTCAGGGAAAACACA.

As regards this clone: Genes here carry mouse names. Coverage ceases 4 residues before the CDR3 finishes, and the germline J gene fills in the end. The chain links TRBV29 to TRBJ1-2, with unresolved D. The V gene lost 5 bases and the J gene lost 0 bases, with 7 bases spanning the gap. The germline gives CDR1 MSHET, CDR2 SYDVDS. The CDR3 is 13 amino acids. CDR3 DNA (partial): TGTGCTAGCAGTCCCGACACAAACTCC. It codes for CASSPDTNS. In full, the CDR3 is CASSPDTNSDYTF.

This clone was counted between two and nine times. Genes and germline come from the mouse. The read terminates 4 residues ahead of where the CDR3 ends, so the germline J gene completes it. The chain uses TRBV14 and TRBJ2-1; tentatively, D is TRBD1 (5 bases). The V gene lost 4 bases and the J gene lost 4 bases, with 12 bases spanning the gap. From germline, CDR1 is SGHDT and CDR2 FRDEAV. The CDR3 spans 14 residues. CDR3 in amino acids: CASSPQGFYAEQFF. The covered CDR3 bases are TGTGCCAGCAGTCCCCAGGGATTTTATGCT.

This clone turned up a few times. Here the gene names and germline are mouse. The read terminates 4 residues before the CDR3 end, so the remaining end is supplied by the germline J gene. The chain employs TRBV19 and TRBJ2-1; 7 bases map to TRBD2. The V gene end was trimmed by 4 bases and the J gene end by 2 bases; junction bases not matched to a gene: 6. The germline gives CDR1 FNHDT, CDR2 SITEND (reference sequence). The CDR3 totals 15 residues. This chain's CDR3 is CASSPMTGYYAEQFF. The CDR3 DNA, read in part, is TGTGCCAGCAGTCCTATGACTGGGTACTATGCT.

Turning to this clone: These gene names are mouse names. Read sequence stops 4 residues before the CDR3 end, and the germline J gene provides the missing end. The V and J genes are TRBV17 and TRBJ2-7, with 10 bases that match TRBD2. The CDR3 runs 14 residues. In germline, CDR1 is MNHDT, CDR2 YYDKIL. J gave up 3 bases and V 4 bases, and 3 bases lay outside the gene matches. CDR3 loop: CASSTTGGVYEQYF. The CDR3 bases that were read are TGTGCTAGCAGTACCACTGGGGGGGTCTAT.

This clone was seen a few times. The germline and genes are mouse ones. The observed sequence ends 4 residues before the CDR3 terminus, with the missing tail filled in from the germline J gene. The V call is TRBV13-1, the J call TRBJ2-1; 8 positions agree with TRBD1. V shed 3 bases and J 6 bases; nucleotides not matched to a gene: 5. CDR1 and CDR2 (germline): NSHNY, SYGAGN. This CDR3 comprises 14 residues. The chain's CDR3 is CASSALQGVAEQFF. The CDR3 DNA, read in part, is TGTGCCAGCAGTGCCCTACAGGGGGTTGCT.

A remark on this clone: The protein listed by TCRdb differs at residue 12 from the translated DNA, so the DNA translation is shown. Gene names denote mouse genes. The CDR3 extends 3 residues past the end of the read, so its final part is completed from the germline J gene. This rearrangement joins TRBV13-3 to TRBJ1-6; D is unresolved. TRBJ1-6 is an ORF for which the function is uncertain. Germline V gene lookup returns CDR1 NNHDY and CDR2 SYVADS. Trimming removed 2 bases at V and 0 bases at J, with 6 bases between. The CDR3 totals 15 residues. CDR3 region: CASSEQSSYNSPLYF. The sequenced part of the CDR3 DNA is TGTGCCAGCAGTGAACAGTCTTCCTATAATTCGCCC.

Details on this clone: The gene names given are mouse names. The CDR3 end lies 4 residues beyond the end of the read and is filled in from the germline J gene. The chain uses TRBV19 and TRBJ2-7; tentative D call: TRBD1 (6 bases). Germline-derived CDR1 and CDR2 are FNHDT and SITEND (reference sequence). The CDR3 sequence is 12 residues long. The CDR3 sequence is CASSPQGYEQYF. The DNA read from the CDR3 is TGTGCCAGCAGCCCACAGGGATAT. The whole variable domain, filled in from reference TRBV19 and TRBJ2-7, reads GGIITQTPKFLIGQEGQKLTLKCQQNFNHDTMYWYRQDSGKGLRLIYYSITENDLQKGDLSEGYDASREKKSSFSLTVTSAQKNEMAVFLCASSPQGYEQYFGPGTRLTVL.

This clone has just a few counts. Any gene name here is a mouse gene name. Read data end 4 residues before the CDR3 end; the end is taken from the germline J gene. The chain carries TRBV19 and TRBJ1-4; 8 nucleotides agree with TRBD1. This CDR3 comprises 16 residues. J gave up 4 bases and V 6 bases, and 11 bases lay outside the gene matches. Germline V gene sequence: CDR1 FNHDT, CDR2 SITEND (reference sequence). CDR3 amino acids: CASTILSQGGNERLFF. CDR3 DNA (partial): TGTGCCAGCACCATCCTCTCACAGGGGGGCAACGAA.

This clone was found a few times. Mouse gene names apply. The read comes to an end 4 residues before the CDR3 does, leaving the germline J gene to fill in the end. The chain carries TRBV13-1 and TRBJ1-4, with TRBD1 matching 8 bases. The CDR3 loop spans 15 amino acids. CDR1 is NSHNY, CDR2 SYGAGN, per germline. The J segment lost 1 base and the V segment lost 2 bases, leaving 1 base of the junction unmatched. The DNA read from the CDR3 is TGTGCCAGCAGTGAAGACAGGGGTTCCAACGAA. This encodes CASSEDRGSNE. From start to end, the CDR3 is CASSEDRGSNERLFF.

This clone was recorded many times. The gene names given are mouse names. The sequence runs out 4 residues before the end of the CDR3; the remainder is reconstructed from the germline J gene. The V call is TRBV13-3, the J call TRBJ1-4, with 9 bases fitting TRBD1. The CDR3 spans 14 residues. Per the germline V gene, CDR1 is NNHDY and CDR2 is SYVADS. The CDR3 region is CASSDDRGPERLFF. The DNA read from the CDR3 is TGTGCCAGCAGTGATGACAGGGGGCCCGAA.

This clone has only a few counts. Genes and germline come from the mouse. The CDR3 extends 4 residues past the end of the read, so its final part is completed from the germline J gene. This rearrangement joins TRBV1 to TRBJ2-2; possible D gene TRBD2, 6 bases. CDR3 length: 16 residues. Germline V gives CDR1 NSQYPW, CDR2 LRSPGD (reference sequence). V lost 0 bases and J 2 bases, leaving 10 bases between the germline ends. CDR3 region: CTCSAETGFNTGQLYF. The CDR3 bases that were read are TGCACCTGCAGTGCAGAAACTGGGTTCAACACCGGG.

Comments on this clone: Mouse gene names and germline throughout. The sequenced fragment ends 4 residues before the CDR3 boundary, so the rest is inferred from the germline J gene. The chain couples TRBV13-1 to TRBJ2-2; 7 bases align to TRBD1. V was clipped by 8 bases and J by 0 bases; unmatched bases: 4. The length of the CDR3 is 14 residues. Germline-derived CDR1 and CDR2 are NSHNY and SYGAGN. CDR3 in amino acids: CASGTDTNTGQLYF. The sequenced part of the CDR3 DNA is TGTGCCAGTGGGACAGACACAAACACCGGG.

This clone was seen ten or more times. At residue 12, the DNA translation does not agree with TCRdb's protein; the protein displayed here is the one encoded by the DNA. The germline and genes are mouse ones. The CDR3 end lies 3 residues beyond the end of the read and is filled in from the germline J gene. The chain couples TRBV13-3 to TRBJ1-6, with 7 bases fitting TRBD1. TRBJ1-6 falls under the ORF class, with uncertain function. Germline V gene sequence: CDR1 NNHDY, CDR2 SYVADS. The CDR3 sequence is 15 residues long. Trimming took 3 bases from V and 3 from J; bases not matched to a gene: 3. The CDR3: CASSAAGGYNSPLYF. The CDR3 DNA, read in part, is TGTGCCAGCAGTGCCGCAGGGGGCTATAATTCGCCC.

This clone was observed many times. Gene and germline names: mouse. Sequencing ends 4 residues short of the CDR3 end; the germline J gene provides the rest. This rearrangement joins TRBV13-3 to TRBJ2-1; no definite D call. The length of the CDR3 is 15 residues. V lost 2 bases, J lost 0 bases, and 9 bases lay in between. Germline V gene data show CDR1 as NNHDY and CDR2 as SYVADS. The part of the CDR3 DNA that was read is TGTGCCAGCAGTGAAGTGACAAATAACTATGCT. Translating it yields CASSEVTNNYA. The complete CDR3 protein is CASSEVTNNYAEQFF.

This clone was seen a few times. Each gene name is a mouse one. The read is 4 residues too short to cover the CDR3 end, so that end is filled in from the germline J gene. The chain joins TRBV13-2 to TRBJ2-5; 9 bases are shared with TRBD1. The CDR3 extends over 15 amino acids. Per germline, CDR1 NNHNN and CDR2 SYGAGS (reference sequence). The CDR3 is CASGDSGTGKDTQYF. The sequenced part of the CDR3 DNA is TGTGCCAGCGGTGATAGTGGGACAGGGAAAGAC.

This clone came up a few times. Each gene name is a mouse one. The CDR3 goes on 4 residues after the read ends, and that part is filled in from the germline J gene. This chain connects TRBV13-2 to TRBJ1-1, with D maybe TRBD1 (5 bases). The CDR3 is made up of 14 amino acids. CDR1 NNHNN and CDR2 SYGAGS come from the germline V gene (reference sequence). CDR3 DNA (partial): TGTGCCAGCGGTGATCGGGACTGGGGGGGA. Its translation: CASGDRDWGG. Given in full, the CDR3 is CASGDRDWGGEVFF.